This is a list of T cell receptor beta chains from one sample in a study of T cells in Graves' hyperthyroidism and ophthalmopathy. MiXCR, run by TCRdb on the multiplex PCR reads, gives a single entry per CDR3 protein. The profile shows 300,000 to 400,000 distinct CDR3 sequences, roughly 18% of them singletons. The specimen was blood. Every receptor here comes from a woman aged 50 to 60 with Graves' hyperthyroidism. The CDR3 runs from the conserved cysteine through the conserved F or W. D genes are given only for firm matches. Clone size, where shown, is once, few, many, or a class for clones that have expanded.

v_call: TRBV5-1; clone_size: few; j_call: TRBJ2-7; d_call: TRBD1; cdr3_aa: CASSGADRAYEQYF; cdr3_nt: TGCGCCAGCAGCGGGGCCGACAGGGCCTACGAGCAGTACTTC
v_call: TRBV20-1; clone_size: NA; j_call: TRBJ2-7; d_call: TRBD1; cdr3_aa: CSATGQTPYEQYF; cdr3_nt: TGCAGTGCTACGGGACAGACCCCCTACGAGCAGTACTTC
v_call: TRBV2; clone_size: NA; j_call: TRBJ2-7; d_call: NA; cdr3_aa: CASRGGSDVAYEQYF; cdr3_nt: TGTGCCAGCAGGGGGGGCTCGGACGTAGCCTACGAGCAGTACTTC
v_call: TRBV20-1; clone_size: NA; j_call: TRBJ2-5; d_call: NA; cdr3_aa: CSARDGLPETQYF; cdr3_nt: TGCAGTGCCCGGGACGGCCTGCCCGAGACCCAGTACTTC
v_call: TRBV12-3/TRBV12-4; clone_size: many; j_call: TRBJ2-3; d_call: NA; cdr3_aa: CASSLTRTGTDTQYF; cdr3_nt: TGTGCCAGCAGCTTGACCAGGACCGGCACAGATACGCAGTATTTT
v_call: TRBV5-6; clone_size: many; j_call: TRBJ2-7; d_call: TRBD1; cdr3_aa: CASSPGQTYEQYF; cdr3_nt: TGTGCCAGCAGCCCGGGACAGACCTACGAGCAGTACTTC
v_call: TRBV6-1; clone_size: few; j_call: TRBJ1-6; d_call: TRBD1; cdr3_aa: CASRGGQGVESPLHF; cdr3_nt: TGTGCCAGCAGAGGGGGACAGGGGGTAGAGTCACCCCTCCACTTT
v_call: TRBV15; clone_size: many; j_call: TRBJ2-3; d_call: NA; cdr3_aa: CATSSHPQERRTDTQYF; cdr3_nt: TGTGCCACCAGCAGCCACCCCCAGGAGCGCCGCACAGATACGCAGTATTTT
v_call: TRBV28; clone_size: few; j_call: TRBJ2-4; d_call: NA; cdr3_aa: CASQTGAGIKNIQYF; cdr3_nt: TGTGCCAGCCAAACCGGGGCCGGAATAAAAAACATTCAGTACTTC
v_call: TRBV13; clone_size: few; j_call: TRBJ2-7; d_call: TRBD1; cdr3_aa: CASSFAARGSEQYF; cdr3_nt: TGTGCCAGCAGCTTCGCGGCCAGGGGGAGCGAGCAGTACTTC
v_call: TRBV6-1; clone_size: many; j_call: TRBJ1-1; d_call: NA; cdr3_aa: CASSDPWGARTEAFF; cdr3_nt: TGTGCCAGCAGTGATCCATGGGGGGCCAGGACTGAAGCTTTCTTT
v_call: TRBV12-3/TRBV12-4; clone_size: few; j_call: TRBJ1-1; d_call: NA; cdr3_aa: CASTMGTPNTEAFF; cdr3_nt: TGTGCCAGCACCATGGGCACACCGAACACTGAAGCTTTCTTT
v_call: TRBV5-1; clone_size: many; j_call: TRBJ2-1; d_call: NA; cdr3_aa: CASSLTTGLGEQFF; cdr3_nt: TGCGCCAGCAGCTTGACTACAGGGTTGGGTGAGCAGTTCTTC
v_call: TRBV30; clone_size: NA; j_call: TRBJ2-1; d_call: TRBD2; cdr3_aa: CAWIPRAGEINEQFF; cdr3_nt: TGTGCCTGGATTCCACGAGCGGGAGAGATCAATGAGCAGTTCTTC
v_call: TRBV11-2; clone_size: many; j_call: TRBJ1-1; d_call: NA; cdr3_aa: CASSLNAGNTEAFF; cdr3_nt: TGTGCCAGCAGCTTAAACGCGGGGAACACTGAAGCTTTCTTT
v_call: TRBV28; clone_size: many; j_call: TRBJ2-7; d_call: NA; cdr3_aa: CASSSLQGVYEQYF; cdr3_nt: TGTGCCAGCAGTTCCCTACAGGGAGTCTACGAGCAGTACTTC
v_call: TRBV7-9; clone_size: NA; j_call: TRBJ2-3; d_call: TRBD2; cdr3_aa: CASSGGLSSTDTQYF; cdr3_nt: TGTGCCAGCAGCGGGGGACTATCTAGCACAGATACGCAGTATTTT
v_call: TRBV2; clone_size: NA; j_call: TRBJ2-5; d_call: TRBD2; cdr3_aa: CASRPTSGGEETQYF; cdr3_nt: TGTGCCAGCAGACCGACTAGCGGGGGCGAAGAGACCCAGTACTTC
v_call: TRBV7-9; clone_size: many; j_call: TRBJ2-1; d_call: NA; cdr3_aa: CASSYRLNSHEQFF; cdr3_nt: TGTGCCAGCAGCTACCGATTAAACTCCCATGAGCAGTTCTTC
v_call: TRBV6-1; clone_size: NA; j_call: TRBJ2-4; d_call: NA; cdr3_aa: CASRERRTLAKNIQYF; cdr3_nt: TGTGCCAGCAGGGAACGACGGACCCTAGCCAAAAACATTCAGTACTTC
v_call: TRBV30; clone_size: many; j_call: TRBJ1-1; d_call: NA; cdr3_aa: CAWQGLNTEAFF; cdr3_nt: TGTGCCTGGCAGGGCCTGAACACTGAAGCTTTCTTT
v_call: TRBV27; clone_size: few; j_call: TRBJ1-5; d_call: NA; cdr3_aa: CASSFRNRQPQHF; cdr3_nt: TGTGCCAGCAGTTTCAGGAACCGGCAGCCCCAGCATTTT
v_call: TRBV27; clone_size: many; j_call: TRBJ2-3; d_call: TRBD2; cdr3_aa: CASSSLREGLDTQYF; cdr3_nt: TGTGCCAGCAGTTCGTTGCGGGAGGGCCTAGATACGCAGTATTTT
v_call: TRBV6-1; clone_size: NA; j_call: TRBJ1-1; d_call: NA; cdr3_aa: CASSPRQAGEAFF; cdr3_nt: TGTGCCAGCAGTCCTCGACAGGCCGGGGAAGCTTTCTTT
v_call: TRBV2; clone_size: many; j_call: TRBJ2-7; d_call: NA; cdr3_aa: CASIRNYEQYF; cdr3_nt: TGTGCCAGCATAAGAAACTACGAGCAGTACTTC
v_call: TRBV6-5; clone_size: NA; j_call: TRBJ2-2; d_call: NA; cdr3_aa: CASSYPRTNTGELFF; cdr3_nt: TGTGCCAGCAGTTACCCCAGGACGAACACCGGGGAGCTGTTTTTT
v_call: TRBV5-1; clone_size: NA; j_call: TRBJ2-3; d_call: TRBD2; cdr3_aa: CASSLGGSSDTQYF; cdr3_nt: TGCGCCAGCAGCTTGGGCGGGAGCAGCGATACGCAGTATTTT
v_call: TRBV9; clone_size: few; j_call: TRBJ2-2; d_call: TRBD2; cdr3_aa: CASSVGTSGGAGELFF; cdr3_nt: TGTGCCAGCAGCGTAGGGACTAGCGGGGGGGCCGGGGAGCTGTTTTTT
v_call: TRBV6-1; clone_size: many; j_call: TRBJ2-2; d_call: NA; cdr3_aa: CASRPRGTGELFF; cdr3_nt: TGTGCCAGCAGGCCAAGGGGGACCGGGGAGCTGTTTTTT
v_call: TRBV20-1; clone_size: NA; j_call: TRBJ1-4; d_call: NA; cdr3_aa: CIGTSPGEKLFF; cdr3_nt: TGCATCGGGACAAGCCCCGGCGAAAAACTGTTTTTT
v_call: TRBV6-1; clone_size: NA; j_call: TRBJ2-1; d_call: NA; cdr3_aa: CASTPRAESYGSNEQFF; cdr3_nt: TGTGCCAGCACCCCCAGGGCGGAATCTTACGGGTCCAATGAGCAGTTCTTC
v_call: TRBV20-1; clone_size: many; j_call: TRBJ1-1; d_call: NA; cdr3_aa: CSARDLNTEAFF; cdr3_nt: TGCAGTGCTAGAGATCTGAACACTGAAGCTTTCTTT
v_call: TRBV6-2/TRBV6-3; clone_size: NA; j_call: TRBJ2-5; d_call: TRBD2; cdr3_aa: CASGGLAGETQETQYF; cdr3_nt: TGTGCCAGTGGAGGACTAGCGGGGGAGACACAAGAGACCCAGTACTTC
v_call: TRBV19; clone_size: few; j_call: TRBJ1-2; d_call: TRBD1; cdr3_aa: CASNPDRGNYGYTF; cdr3_nt: TGTGCCAGTAATCCGGACAGGGGAAACTATGGCTACACCTTC
v_call: TRBV5-8; clone_size: NA; j_call: TRBJ2-2; d_call: TRBD1; cdr3_aa: CAGTRDRIPGELFF; cdr3_nt: TGTGCCGGCACTCGGGACAGAATTCCCGGGGAGCTGTTTTTT
v_call: TRBV6-1; clone_size: NA; j_call: TRBJ2-1; d_call: TRBD2; cdr3_aa: CASRGSGSSYNEQFF; cdr3_nt: TGTGCCAGCAGGGGTAGCGGGAGCTCCTACAATGAGCAGTTCTTC
v_call: TRBV12-3/TRBV12-4; clone_size: NA; j_call: TRBJ2-5; d_call: NA; cdr3_aa: CASSLVGDGPPKETQYF; cdr3_nt: TGTGCCAGCAGTTTAGTCGGGGATGGCCCCCCAAAAGAGACCCAGTACTTC
v_call: TRBV28; clone_size: many; j_call: TRBJ2-2; d_call: NA; cdr3_aa: CASSYTSGAYTGELFF; cdr3_nt: TGTGCCAGCAGTTATACCTCCGGGGCCTACACCGGGGAGCTGTTTTTT
v_call: TRBV9; clone_size: few; j_call: TRBJ2-3; d_call: NA; cdr3_aa: CASSGAGGATDTQYF; cdr3_nt: TGTGCCAGCAGCGGAGCGGGTGGGGCCACAGATACGCAGTATTTT
v_call: TRBV12-3/TRBV12-4; clone_size: many; j_call: TRBJ2-7; d_call: TRBD1; cdr3_aa: CASSLRQGLEQYF; cdr3_nt: TGTGCCAGCAGTTTACGACAGGGCCTCGAGCAGTACTTC
v_call: TRBV20-1; clone_size: NA; j_call: TRBJ2-2; d_call: TRBD2; cdr3_aa: CSARDLRGRYTGELFF; cdr3_nt: TGCAGTGCTAGAGATCTCCGCGGGAGGTACACCGGGGAGCTGTTTTTT
v_call: TRBV20-1; clone_size: NA; j_call: TRBJ2-5; d_call: TRBD1; cdr3_aa: CSARDRGWVAETQYF; cdr3_nt: TGCAGTGCTAGAGACAGGGGGTGGGTCGCAGAGACCCAGTACTTC
v_call: TRBV6-1; clone_size: many; j_call: TRBJ1-1; d_call: NA; cdr3_aa: CASSESGTEAFF; cdr3_nt: TGTGCCAGCAGTGAATCTGGGACTGAAGCTTTCTTT
v_call: TRBV13; clone_size: many; j_call: TRBJ2-1; d_call: NA; cdr3_aa: CASSLDNSDYNEQFF; cdr3_nt: TGTGCCAGCAGCTTAGATAACAGTGACTACAATGAGCAGTTCTTC
v_call: TRBV27; clone_size: many; j_call: TRBJ2-3; d_call: NA; cdr3_aa: CASRMDGSGTDTQYF; cdr3_nt: TGTGCCAGCAGGATGGACGGCTCGGGCACAGATACGCAGTATTTT
v_call: TRBV7-9; clone_size: many; j_call: TRBJ2-2; d_call: NA; cdr3_aa: CASSEGAGELFF; cdr3_nt: TGTGCCAGCAGCGAGGGGGCCGGGGAGCTGTTTTTT
v_call: TRBV6-1; clone_size: NA; j_call: TRBJ2-4; d_call: NA; cdr3_aa: CASSVYRTGLTIQYF; cdr3_nt: TGTGCCAGCAGTGTTTACCGAACCGGGTTGACCATTCAGTACTTC
v_call: TRBV29-1; clone_size: NA; j_call: TRBJ2-2; d_call: NA; cdr3_aa: CSVEAPGELFF; cdr3_nt: TGCAGCGTTGAAGCACCCGGGGAGCTGTTTTTT
v_call: TRBV6-1; clone_size: many; j_call: TRBJ2-1; d_call: NA; cdr3_aa: CASSEDRDRYNEQFF; cdr3_nt: TGTGCCAGCAGTGAAGACAGGGACCGGTACAATGAGCAGTTCTTC
v_call: TRBV5-1; clone_size: few; j_call: TRBJ1-6; d_call: NA; cdr3_aa: CASSFQGPDNSPLHF; cdr3_nt: TGCGCCAGCAGCTTTCAGGGACCCGATAATTCACCCCTCCACTTT
v_call: TRBV20-1; clone_size: many; j_call: TRBJ1-2; d_call: NA; cdr3_aa: CSASLELANYGYTF; cdr3_nt: TGCAGTGCTTCCCTGGAACTAGCTAACTATGGCTACACCTTC
v_call: TRBV6-5; clone_size: NA; j_call: TRBJ2-7; d_call: TRBD2; cdr3_aa: CASSYSRPGGAGLAGDSEQYF; cdr3_nt: TGTGCCAGCAGTTACTCGAGGCCCGGGGGGGCTGGACTAGCGGGAGACTCCGAGCAGTACTTC
v_call: TRBV6-1; clone_size: many; j_call: TRBJ1-6; d_call: TRBD1; cdr3_aa: CASTGGLDRGNSPLHF; cdr3_nt: TGTGCCAGCACCGGGGGACTGGACAGGGGTAATTCACCCCTCCACTTT
v_call: TRBV28; clone_size: NA; j_call: TRBJ2-5; d_call: NA; cdr3_aa: CASRSGEWETQYF; cdr3_nt: TGTGCCAGCAGAAGTGGGGAGTGGGAGACCCAGTACTTC